These 32 T cell receptor beta chains share one sample of origin, sequenced in a study of T cells after yellow fever vaccination. MiXCR, run by TCRdb on the 5' RACE reads, gives a single entry per CDR3 protein. Here the sample spans 300,000 to 450,000 distinct CDR3 sequences, 6.2% being singletons. The specimen comprised PBMCs, sampled 5 days after the yellow fever booster vaccination. These receptors originate from a man aged 25 to 45 who received the YFV17D yellow fever vaccine.

On this clonotype: The junction and the germline gene differ at one end; a read error may be behind it. This chain links TRBV6-1 with TRBJ2-5; the match to TRBD1 covers 7 bases. The CDR3 covers 14 residues. CDR1 and CDR2 (germline): MNHNS, SASEGT. Here the CDR3 reads CASREGGAGETQYF. The CDR3 DNA is TGTGCCAGCAGGGAAGGGGGCGCCGGGGAGACCCAGTACTTC.

This clonotype was picked up a small number of times. This chain connects TRBV20-1 to TRBJ2-1, with no clear D. Germline V gives CDR1 DFQATT, CDR2 SNEGSKA (reference sequence). The CDR3 consists of 15 residues. Trimming cost V 5 bases and J 4 bases, with 18 bases left between them. Written as DNA, the CDR3 is TGCAGTGCTTTCCGACCCTCCACCCATTACAATGAGCAGTTCTTC. This sequence encodes CSAFRPSTHYNEQFF.

A few counts support this clonotype. This chain uses TRBV15 with TRBJ2-7; 7 bases agree with TRBD1. After removal of 0 bases from V and 6 bases from J, the junction contained 11 bases not matched to a gene. CDR1 is LNHNV, CDR2 YYDKDF, per germline (reference sequence). This CDR3 comprises 16 residues. Written as DNA, the CDR3 is TGTGCCACCAGCAGAGAAAGAGGGGGCATGCTTGGCGAGCAGTACTTC. As protein: CATSRERGGMLGEQYF.

Ten or more counts support this clonotype. This rearrangement joins TRBV5-1 to TRBJ2-2; maybe TRBD2 (6 bases). V was pared by 3 bases and J by 1 base, with 10 bases between. The V gene's germline CDR1 is SGHRS and CDR2 YFSETQ. The CDR3 runs 15 residues. The CDR3 DNA reads as TGCGCCAGCAGCTGGGCGGGGATGAACACCGGGGAGCTGTTTTTT. This encodes CASSWAGMNTGELFF.

V and J are TRBV6-2 or TRBV6-3 and TRBJ2-2; TRBD1 might be the D (5 bases). V lost 7 bases, J lost 7 bases, and 7 bases lay in between. The CDR3 length is 11 residues. CDR1 is MNHEY and CDR2 is SVGEGT in the germline V gene. This CDR3 is CASKGDGELFF. The CDR3 nucleotides read TGTGCCAGCAAAGGGGACGGGGAGCTGTTTTTT.

This clonotype was counted only a few times. V is TRBV15 and J is TRBJ1-2; D remains ambiguous. V shed 8 bases and J shed 6 bases, with 16 bases lying between them. CDR1 is LNHNV and CDR2 is YYDKDF in the germline V gene (reference sequence). The CDR3 spans 13 residues. The CDR3 protein is CATPKMGGDGYTF. The CDR3 DNA reads TGTGCCACCCCAAAAATGGGTGGGGATGGCTACACCTTC.

This clonotype came up a few times. V is TRBV2 and J is TRBJ1-2; tentative D call: TRBD1 (5 bases). Trimming took 11 bases from V and 8 from J, leaving 18 bases between them. This CDR3 is built from 12 residues. The germline V gene has CDR1 SNHLY and CDR2 FYNNEI. The CDR3 bases are TGTGCCGGTGCGAAGGGGAATAACGGCTACACCTTC. This gives the protein CAGAKGNNGYTF.

This clonotype has just a few counts. The genes are TRBV7-2 and TRBJ1-4, with 9 bases identical to TRBD1. Germline trimming cut 4 bases from V and 8 bases from J; bases unmatched to any gene: 8. This CDR3 has 15 amino acids. Germline CDR1 reads SGHTA; CDR2 reads FQGNSA. The CDR3 nucleotides read TGTGCCAGCAGCTCCACCGGGACAGGGCCCGAAAAACTGTTTTTT. Residues: CASSSTGTGPEKLFF.

The CDR3 region is CTSSLAQTLFEQYF. The CDR3 DNA sequence: TGTACCAGCAGCTTAGCGCAGACACTTTTCGAGCAGTACTTC. The genes are TRBV7-2 and TRBJ2-7; the D is unclear. The CDR3 has 14 amino acids. Germline V gene data show CDR1 as SGHTA and CDR2 as FQGNSA. The V gene lost 0 bases and the J gene lost 6 bases, with 12 bases spanning the gap.

The chain combines TRBV12-3 or TRBV12-4 with TRBJ2-7; possible D gene TRBD1, 5 bases. The CDR3 consists of 14 residues. V lost 4 bases and J 6 bases, leaving 16 bases between the germline ends. The CDR3 DNA follows: TGTGCCAGCAGTTCGAGACAAACAGGTACCGAGCAGTACTTC. It specifies CASSSRQTGTEQYF.

The rearrangement joins TRBV5-1 to TRBJ2-5; D is uncertain. The ends were cut back, 3 bases at V and 1 base at J, with 4 bases in the middle. This CDR3 is 12 amino acids long. CDR1 is SGHRS and CDR2 is YFSETQ in the germline V gene. This CDR3 is CASSYPQETQYF. CDR3 nucleotide sequence: TGCGCCAGCAGCTACCCCCAAGAGACCCAGTACTTC.

This clonotype was detected ten times or more. The chain combines TRBV7-2 with TRBJ2-3; D is unresolved. The CDR3 loop spans 16 amino acids. Trimming pared 4 bases from V and 0 bases from J, leaving 14 bases between. Germline V gives CDR1 SGHTA, CDR2 FQGNSA. The CDR3 DNA reads as TGTGCCAGCAGCTGGGCCGAGACTTCAAGCACAGATACGCAGTATTTT. Its protein product is CASSWAETSSTDTQYF. The full variable domain, in which reference TRBV7-2 and TRBJ2-3 provide the parts outside the CDR3, is GAGVSQSPSNKVTEKGKDVELRCDPISGHTALYWYRQSLGQGLEFLIYFQGNSAPDKSGLPSDRFSAERTGGSVSTLTIQRTQQEDSAVYLCASSWAETSSTDTQYFGPGTRLTVL.

V and J are TRBV6-5 and TRBJ2-3; TRBD1 aligns across 7 bases. Germline V lookup: CDR1 MNHEY, CDR2 SVGAGI. The junction had 8 bases not matched to a gene; V was cut back by 4 bases and J by 1 base. This CDR3 is built from 16 residues. The CDR3 DNA sequence: TGTGCCAGCAGTTCCCGGCGGACAGGCCGCACAGATACGCAGTATTTT. It translates to CASSSRRTGRTDTQYF.

The chain links TRBV12-3 or TRBV12-4 to TRBJ2-1; D perhaps matches TRBD2 (5 bases). The CDR3 extends over 14 amino acids. V lost 1 base to trimming and J lost 8 bases, with 12 bases between them. CDR3 protein: CASSLVVTGDEQFF. The CDR3 DNA reads TGTGCCAGCAGTTTAGTGGTTACCGGGGATGAGCAGTTCTTC.

This clonotype was picked up many times. The CDR3 DNA is TGCAGTGCTAGGGCCCACGGACGGGAGAAAGAGACCCAGTACTTC. The encoded protein is CSARAHGREKETQYF. V gene TRBV20-1 combines with J gene TRBJ2-5; the D gene is possibly TRBD2 (6 bases). In germline, CDR1 is DFQATT, CDR2 SNEGSKA (reference sequence). Trimming cost V 3 bases and J 3 bases, with 17 bases left between them. The CDR3 extends over 15 amino acids.

In this sample, this clonotype turned up a few times. One end of the junction varies from germline; a read error may be responsible. The chain has TRBV20-1 and TRBJ2-1; 9 positions agree with TRBD2. The CDR3 spans 16 residues. CDR1 DFQATT and CDR2 SNEGSKA come from the germline V gene (reference sequence). The CDR3 loop reads CCAILGLAGSYNEQFF. CDR3 bases: TGCTGTGCTATATTGGGTCTAGCGGGGAGCTACAATGAGCAGTTCTTC.

This clonotype was picked up a small number of times. The genes are TRBV27 and TRBJ2-1; TRBD2 might be the D (5 bases). Germline V gene data show CDR1 as MNHEY and CDR2 as SMNVEV (reference sequence). V was trimmed by 7 bases and J by 8 bases, leaving 18 bases between them. The CDR3 spans 14 residues. The CDR3: CASTLTRGRDEQFF. In DNA, the CDR3 is TGTGCCAGCACCTTAACTCGGGGAAGGGATGAGCAGTTCTTC.

Worth noting for this clonotype: The junction shows a germline mismatch at one end, possibly a read error. The J gene is TRBJ2-1, the V gene TRBV11-2; the D gene is possibly TRBD2 (6 bases). This CDR3 contains 15 residues. The germline V gene encodes CDR1 SGHAT and CDR2 FQNNGV. This CDR3 reads CASSRFRDFNNEQSF. The CDR3 DNA reads TGTGCCAGCAGCCGATTCCGGGACTTTAACAATGAGCAGTCCTTC.

V and J are TRBV29-1 and TRBJ2-1, with 8 bases identical to TRBD2. The CDR3 is made up of 11 amino acids. V gave up 4 bases and J gave up 7 bases; unmatched junction bases: 0. Looked up from germline, CDR1 is SQVTM and CDR2 is ANQGSEA. CDR3 coding DNA: TGCAGCGTTGGCGGGGGGAATGAGCAGTTCTTC. It specifies CSVGGGNEQFF.

Only a few counts were recorded for this clonotype. The chain links TRBV20-1 to TRBJ1-1; unclear D gene. V was pared by 6 bases and J by 1 base, with 12 bases between. Germline values: CDR1 DFQATT, CDR2 SNEGSKA (reference sequence). The CDR3 has 13 amino acids. This CDR3 reads CSATRNGNTEAFF. CDR3 DNA sequence: TGCAGTGCAACCCGGAACGGGAACACTGAAGCTTTCTTT.

This clonotype has ten or more counts. The chain carries TRBV5-5 and TRBJ2-1; D is possibly TRBD1 or TRBD2 (5 bases each). The length of the CDR3 is 13 residues. Germline assignment: CDR1 SGHKS and CDR2 YYEKEE (reference sequence). V was trimmed by 6 bases and J by 8 bases, leaving 15 bases between them. CDR3 sequence reads: CASTTPRGDEQFF. Here the CDR3 DNA reads TGTGCCAGCACCACCCCGAGGGGCGATGAGCAGTTCTTC.

V and J are TRBV7-2 and TRBJ2-3; 13 nucleotides line up with TRBD2. This CDR3 comprises 18 residues. Germline CDR1 reads SGHTA; CDR2 reads FQGNSA. V lost 0 bases to trimming and J lost 1 base; unmatched junction nucleotides: 4. CDR3 DNA sequence: TGTACCAGCAGCTTAGCGGGACTAGCGGGAATCGGCACAGATACGCAGTATTTT. Translation: CTSSLAGLAGIGTDTQYF.

This clonotype was seen a few times. The rearrangement uses TRBV6-1 and TRBJ2-2; TRBD1 matches 8 bases. CDR3 size: 14 residues. Trimming at V came to 4 bases and at J to 7 bases, leaving 5 bases not matched to a gene. Germline CDR1 and CDR2: MNHNS and SASEGT. The CDR3 is CASSAQGAGGELFF. The CDR3, as DNA: TGTGCCAGCAGTGCTCAGGGGGCGGGCGGGGAGCTGTTTTTT.

This clonotype turned up a few times. The chain is built from TRBV14 and TRBJ1-1, with D hard to call. V was trimmed by 3 bases and J by 1 base, leaving 9 bases between them. CDR1 is SGHDN, CDR2 FVKESK, per germline. CDR3 size: 14 residues. The CDR3 DNA sequence: TGTGCCAGCAGCCATTTGGCGGGGAACACTGAAGCTTTCTTT. Residues: CASSHLAGNTEAFF.

This clonotype was found many times. This sequence joins TRBV7-2 and TRBJ2-3; possible D gene TRBD1, 5 bases. The CDR3 spans 14 residues. Trimming removed 5 bases from V and 1 base from J, with 10 bases in between. CDR1 and CDR2 (germline): SGHTA, FQGNSA. The CDR3 is CASSQGLGTDTQYF. CDR3 bases: TGTGCCAGCAGCCAGGGCCTCGGCACAGATACGCAGTATTTT.

This clonotype occurred a few times. The genes are TRBV6-2 or TRBV6-3 and TRBJ2-7; TRBD2 might be the D (6 bases). CDR1 is MNHEY, CDR2 SVGEGT, per germline. CDR3 length equals 13 residues. The germline V and J ends were trimmed by 2 bases and 3 bases, with 8 bases remaining between them. DNA of the CDR3: TGTGCCAGCAGTTACAAAGCGGGCTACGAGCAGTACTTC. Protein sequence: CASSYKAGYEQYF.

As to this clonotype: One end of the junction is discordant with germline, which a read error may explain. V is TRBV4-2 and J is TRBJ2-7, with D uncertain. The CDR3 length is 16 residues. The V gene's germline CDR1 is LGHNA and CDR2 YNFKEQ. CDR3 in DNA: TGTGCCATCAGCCCCGGGCTCCTCTGCTCCCCCTACGAGCAGTACTTC. Amino acid sequence: CAISPGLLCSPYEQYF.

This clonotype was seen at least ten times. In DNA form, the CDR3 reads TGCAGTGCTAGAGATGAGCGGGAGCAAGAGACCCAGTACTTC. This codes for CSARDEREQETQYF. This sequence joins TRBV20-1 and TRBJ2-5; 8 positions match TRBD2. Germline values: CDR1 DFQATT, CDR2 SNEGSKA (reference sequence). This CDR3 is 14 amino acids long. Trimming cost V 0 bases and J 2 bases; bases outside gene matches: 2.

This clonotype was counted at least ten times. The chain carries TRBV7-6 and TRBJ1-1; D is possibly TRBD1 (6 bases). V was cut by 0 bases and J by 0 bases, with 11 bases left in between. Germline CDR1 reads SGHVS; CDR2 reads FNYEAQ. This CDR3 has 16 amino acids. CDR3 residues: CASSLAGRGMNTEAFF. The CDR3 DNA follows: TGTGCCAGCAGCTTAGCGGGGAGGGGGATGAACACTGAAGCTTTCTTT.

Only a few counts were recorded for this clonotype. J is TRBJ1-6 and V is TRBV29-1, with 10 nucleotides matching TRBD1. The CDR3 covers 13 residues. Germline V CDR1 and CDR2: SQVTM, ANQGSEA. The V segment lost 6 bases and the J segment 10 bases; nucleotides outside the gene matches: 6. The DNA for the CDR3 is TGCAGCGTGGGACAGGGGAAAGGGTCACCCCTCCACTTT. It specifies CSVGQGKGSPLHF.

This rearrangement joins TRBV5-5 to TRBJ2-4; D uncertain. The CDR3 covers 12 residues. V lost 1 base to trimming and J lost 5 bases, with 4 bases between them. Germline V lookup: CDR1 SGHKS, CDR2 YYEKEE (reference sequence). The CDR3 DNA sequence: TGTGCCAGCAGCTTGCAAGAAAACATTCAGTACTTC. It specifies CASSLQENIQYF.

The table lists this clonotype with a few counts. The rearrangement uses TRBV7-2 and TRBJ2-1, with D uncertain. The CDR3 loop spans 16 amino acids. Germline-derived CDR1 and CDR2 are SGHTA and FQGNSA. Trimming removed 6 bases at V and 0 bases at J, with 15 bases between. The CDR3 region is CASRSSGRSSYNEQFF. In nucleotides, the CDR3 is TGTGCCAGCAGGTCCTCCGGGCGGAGCTCCTACAATGAGCAGTTCTTC.